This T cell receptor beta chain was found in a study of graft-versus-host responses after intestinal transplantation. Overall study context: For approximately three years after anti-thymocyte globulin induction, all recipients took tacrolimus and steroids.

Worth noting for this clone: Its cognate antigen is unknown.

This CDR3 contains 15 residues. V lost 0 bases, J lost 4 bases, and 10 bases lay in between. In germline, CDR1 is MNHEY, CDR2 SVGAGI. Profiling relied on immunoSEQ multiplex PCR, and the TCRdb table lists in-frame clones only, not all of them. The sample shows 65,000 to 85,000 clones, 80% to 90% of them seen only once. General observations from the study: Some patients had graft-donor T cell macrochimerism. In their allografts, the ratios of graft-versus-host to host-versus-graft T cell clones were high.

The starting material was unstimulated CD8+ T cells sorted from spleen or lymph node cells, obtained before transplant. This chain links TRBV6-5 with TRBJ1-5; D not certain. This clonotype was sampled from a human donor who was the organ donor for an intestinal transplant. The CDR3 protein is CASSYSARPNQPQHF. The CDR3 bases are TGTGCCAGCAGTTACTCGGCCAGGCCTAATCAGCCCCAGCATTTT.